The 12 T cell receptor beta chains listed next were all sequenced from one sample in a study of blood T cell repertoires in COVID-19. The repertoire was sequenced with immunoSEQ multiplex PCR; TCRdb's copy has only in-frame clones and lacks some. Altogether about 100,000 clones are present, roughly nine tenths being singletons, with the ten largest covering about 34%. Source material: peripheral blood. All receptors derive from a woman over 75 with acute or convalescent COVID-19.

This clone was found once. V is TRBV27 and J is TRBJ1-1, with TRBD1 as a possible D gene (6 bases). Deletions cut 7 bases from V and 0 bases from J, with 12 bases between. CDR1 and CDR2 from the germline V gene are MNHEY and SMNVEV (reference sequence). There are 14 residues in the CDR3. The CDR3 is CASNEGGMNTEAFF. The CDR3 nucleotides are TGTGCCAGCAACGAGGGGGGGATGAACACTGAAGCTTTCTTT.

The V call is TRBV7-2, the J call TRBJ2-7, with D perhaps TRBD1 (6 bases). The V and J ends lost 6 bases and 0 bases respectively, with 12 bases between them. Germline assignment: CDR1 SGHTA and CDR2 FQGNSA. The CDR3 contains 14 residues. CDR3 region: CASRTGMGSYEQYF. The CDR3, as DNA: TGTGCCAGCAGGACAGGAATGGGCTCCTACGAGCAGTACTTC.

The chain carries TRBV18 and TRBJ2-2; 9 positions match TRBD1. V dropped 6 bases and J dropped 1; count of bases not matched to a gene: 0. Germline lookup yields CDR1 KGHSH and CDR2 LQKENI. This CDR3 comprises 14 residues. The CDR3 reads CASSTGGNTGELFF. The CDR3 coding sequence is TGTGCCAGCTCGACAGGGGGGAACACCGGGGAGCTGTTTTTT.

The chain joins TRBV15 to TRBJ1-1; no firm D call. The CDR3 has 13 amino acids. Trimming pared 1 base from V and 5 bases from J, leaving 8 bases between. The germline V gene encodes CDR1 LNHNV and CDR2 YYDKDF (reference sequence). The CDR3 loop is CATSRVTGTEAFF. DNA of the CDR3: TGTGCCACCAGCAGAGTAACCGGGACTGAAGCTTTCTTT.

The chain couples TRBV7-6 to TRBJ2-7; a possible D gene is TRBD2 (6 bases). This CDR3 comprises 15 residues. Trimming took 5 bases from V and 4 from J, leaving 18 bases between them. From germline, CDR1 is SGHVS and CDR2 FNYEAQ. In nucleotides, the CDR3 is TGTGCCAGCAGCGAGGAGGGGCGAGGGGAATACGAGCAGTACTTC. Protein: CASSEEGRGEYEQYF.

This clone was seen only once. The CDR3 sequence is CASSSAGHTEAFF. CDR3 sequence (DNA): TGCGCCAGCAGCTCTGCGGGCCACACTGAAGCTTTCTTT. This chain uses TRBV5-1 with TRBJ1-1; D gene unclear. CDR3 length: 13 amino acids. The V gene lost 3 bases and the J gene lost 3 bases, with 9 bases spanning the gap. Per germline, CDR1 SGHRS and CDR2 YFSETQ.

V usage is TRBV19 and J usage is TRBJ2-2; no reliable D call. Germline values: CDR1 LNHDA, CDR2 SQIVND (reference sequence). This CDR3 region has 11 residues. Trimming took 8 bases from V and 5 from J, leaving 6 bases between them. DNA of the CDR3: TGTGCCAGTTCGGAGACCGGGGAGCTGTTTTTT. This gives the protein CASSETGELFF.

The rearrangement links TRBV5-1 to TRBJ2-1; 9 nucleotides line up with TRBD1. The germline V gene has CDR1 SGHRS and CDR2 YFSETQ. Unmatched junction bases numbered 7, after V lost 4 bases and J lost 8 bases. The length of the CDR3 is 14 residues. CDR3 DNA: TGCGCCAGCAGCATAGGACAGGGGAGCGATGAGCAGTTCTTC. Protein sequence: CASSIGQGSDEQFF.

V usage is TRBV3-1 (or the pseudogene TRBV3-2) and J usage is TRBJ1-1; tentative D call: TRBD1 (5 bases). This CDR3 spans 14 amino acids. Germline CDR1 and CDR2: LGHDT and YNNKEL (reference sequence). V was pared by 2 bases and J by 6 bases, with 13 bases between. DNA for the CDR3: TGTGCCAGCAGCCAATCCCCCAGGGCCCCTGAAGCTTTCTTT. It yields the protein CASSQSPRAPEAFF.

The chain links TRBV7-2 to TRBJ1-1; 8 bases are a match to TRBD1. The length of the CDR3 is 13 residues. The junction had 0 bases not matched to a gene; V was cut back by 3 bases and J by 3 bases. Looked up from germline, CDR1 is SGHTA and CDR2 is FQGNSA. The DNA for the CDR3 is TGTGCCAGCAGCTTGACAGGGGACACTGAAGCTTTCTTT. Protein sequence: CASSLTGDTEAFF.

The chain couples TRBV9 to TRBJ2-7; TRBD1 is a possible D gene (5 bases). Trimming took 1 base from V and 7 from J, leaving 12 bases between them. CDR1 and CDR2 (germline): SGDLS, YYNGEE. The CDR3 length is 13 residues. The CDR3, as DNA: TGTGCCAGCAGCGTAACTTCAGGGATGGAGCAGTACTTC. Protein sequence: CASSVTSGMEQYF.

V is TRBV24-1 and J is TRBJ1-1; D possibly corresponds to TRBD1 (5 bases). The germline gives CDR1 KGHDR, CDR2 SFDVKD. V lost 3 bases to trimming and J lost 3 bases, with 10 bases between them. The CDR3 spans 14 residues. CDR3 in DNA: TGTGCCACCAGTGATACTGAAGGGGACACTGAAGCTTTCTTT. Encoded protein: CATSDTEGDTEAFF.